This entry is about one T cell receptor beta chain. Its cognate antigen is unknown. TCRdb's copy holds only in-frame clones and misses some; the assay was immunoSEQ multiplex PCR. The table records roughly 170,000 clones, 94% of them present only once. The sample comes from a study of T cell responses to AZD1222 COVID-19 vaccine. Study-wide findings and caveats: Donors were mostly white British, more females; clonal diversity possibly underestimated.

The ends were cut back, 6 bases at V and 3 bases at J, with 11 bases in the middle. This CDR3 is built from 13 residues. Here the sequenced sample was peripheral blood, taken 28 days after the second AZD1222 dose. This receptor was identified in an adult who received the AZD1222 COVID-19 vaccine. The J gene is TRBJ2-5, the V gene TRBV12-3 or TRBV12-4, with unresolved D. CDR3 residues: CASSPRAEETQYF. In nucleotides, the CDR3 is TGTGCCAGCAGCCCCCGGGCAGAAGAGACCCAGTACTTC.